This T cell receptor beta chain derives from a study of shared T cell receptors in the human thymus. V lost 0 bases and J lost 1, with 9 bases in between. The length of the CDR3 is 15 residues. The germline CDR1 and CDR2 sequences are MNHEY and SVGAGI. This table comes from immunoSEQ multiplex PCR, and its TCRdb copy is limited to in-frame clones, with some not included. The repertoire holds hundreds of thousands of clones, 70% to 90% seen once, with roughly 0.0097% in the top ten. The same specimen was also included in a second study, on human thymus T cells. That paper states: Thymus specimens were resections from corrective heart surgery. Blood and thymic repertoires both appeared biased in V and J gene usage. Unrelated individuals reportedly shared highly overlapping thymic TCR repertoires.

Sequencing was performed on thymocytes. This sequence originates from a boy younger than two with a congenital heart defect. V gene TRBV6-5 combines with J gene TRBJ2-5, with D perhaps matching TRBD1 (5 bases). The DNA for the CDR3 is TGTGCCAGCAGTTACTCGAAGGGGTTCCAAGAGACCCAGTACTTC. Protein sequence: CASSYSKGFQETQYF.